A selection of T cell receptor beta chains follows, all from one sample in a study of blood T cell repertoires in COVID-19. The repertoire was sequenced with immunoSEQ multiplex PCR; TCRdb's copy has only in-frame clones and lacks some. Of fewer than 200,000 clones detected, about 75% appear once; the ten largest clones hold roughly 8.8%. Sequenced sample: peripheral blood. These receptors were collected from a woman between 50 and 59 years old with active or convalescent COVID-19. CDR3s include the opening cysteine and the closing phenylalanine or tryptophan. D genes are given only for firm matches. Not all rows give a size; the values are once, few, many and, for expanded clones, a class.

clone size,D gene,J gene,V gene,CDR3 protein,CDR3 DNA
-,-,TRBJ2-1,TRBV7-2,CASSFGPNSYNEQFF,TGTGCCAGCAGCTTTGGGCCAAACTCCTACAATGAGCAGTTCTTC
-,TRBD2,TRBJ2-7,TRBV24-1,CATSDSPGGAYEQYF,TGTGCCACCAGTGACTCGCCCGGGGGGGCCTACGAGCAGTACTTC
-,TRBD1,TRBJ1-1,TRBV11-1,CASSWDRDTEAFF,TGTGCCAGCAGCTGGGACAGGGATACTGAAGCTTTCTTT
-,TRBD1,TRBJ2-1,TRBV4-1,CASSHPGQPPHEQFF,TGCGCCAGCAGCCACCCGGGACAGCCGCCCCATGAGCAGTTCTTC
-,-,TRBJ1-2,TRBV14,CASSQRDTEKTDGYTF,TGTGCCAGCAGCCAACGGGACACCGAAAAGACGGACGGCTACACCTTC
-,-,TRBJ2-5,TRBV4-3,CASSQDSASGETQYF,TGCGCCAGCAGCCAAGATAGCGCTAGTGGTGAGACCCAGTACTTC
-,TRBD1,TRBJ1-3,TRBV5-1,CASSTRGQQLSGNTIYF,TGCGCCAGCAGCACCCGGGGACAGCAGCTCTCTGGAAACACCATATATTTT
-,-,TRBJ1-5,TRBV28,CASSLWKGTSNQPQHF,TGTGCCAGCAGTTTATGGAAGGGGACAAGCAATCAGCCCCAGCATTTT
-,TRBD1,TRBJ1-1,TRBV5-1,CASSSKQGRTEAFF,TGCGCCAGCAGCTCGAAACAGGGGAGAACTGAAGCTTTCTTT
many,-,TRBJ2-1,TRBV7-2,CASSLLPLANEQFF,TGTGCCAGCAGCCTCCTACCCCTTGCGAATGAGCAGTTCTTC
-,-,TRBJ1-4,TRBV5-6,CASSLAGVVYEKLFF,TGTGCCAGCAGCTTGGCAGGGGTCGTTTACGAAAAACTGTTTTTT
-,TRBD2,TRBJ2-3,TRBV5-1,CASSPPRTSGSTDTQYF,TGCGCCAGCAGCCCCCCCCGGACTAGCGGGAGCACAGATACGCAGTATTTT
many,TRBD1,TRBJ1-3,TRBV13,CASSLGAGGFGNTIYF,TGTGCCAGCAGCTTAGGAGCAGGGGGCTTTGGAAACACCATATATTTT
few,-,TRBJ2-5,TRBV7-7,CASSLLPQGQTQYF,TGTGCCAGCAGCTTACTCCCCCAGGGGCAGACCCAGTACTTC
-,-,TRBJ2-3,TRBV6-4,CASSDSVGAPTDTQYF,TGTGCCAGCAGTGACTCGGTGGGGGCTCCCACAGATACGCAGTATTTT
-,TRBD1,TRBJ1-3,TRBV10-1,CARDYRGHGNTIYF,TGCGCCAGGGACTACAGGGGCCATGGAAACACCATATATTTT
-,TRBD2,TRBJ2-3,TRBV19,CASSKISGGNTDTQYF,TGTGCCAGTAGTAAAATTAGCGGGGGTAACACAGATACGCAGTATTTT
-,TRBD2,TRBJ2-1,TRBV11-2,CASSFTSGGGGEQFF,TGTGCCAGCAGCTTTACATCCGGGGGGGGCGGTGAGCAGTTCTTC
many,-,TRBJ1-1,TRBV6-1,CASSELTPGTIAFF,TGTGCCAGCAGTGAACTGACGCCAGGGACAATCGCTTTCTTT
once,-,TRBJ1-5,TRBV28,CASSLVQGKNQPQHF,TGTGCCAGCAGTCTAGTTCAGGGGAAAAATCAGCCCCAGCATTTT
-,TRBD2,TRBJ2-1,TRBV7-8,CASSLLAGLLSTYNEQFF,TGTGCCAGCAGCTTATTAGCGGGCCTACTAAGTACCTACAATGAGCAGTTCTTC
-,TRBD2,TRBJ2-1,TRBV6-5,CASSKSPSGQEQFF,TGTGCCAGCAGTAAGTCGCCTAGCGGGCAAGAGCAGTTCTTC
-,TRBD2,TRBJ2-1,TRBV11-3,CASSASGRSYNEQFF,TGTGCCAGCAGCGCTAGCGGGAGATCCTACAATGAGCAGTTCTTC
-,TRBD1,TRBJ1-4,TRBV11-3,CASSLEEGAGNEKLFF,TGTGCCAGCAGCTTAGAGGAGGGGGCAGGTAATGAAAAACTGTTTTTT
-,-,TRBJ2-3,TRBV19,CASSRDLGTYTDTQYF,TGTGCCAGTAGTCGGGACTTAGGGACTTACACAGATACGCAGTATTTT
-,-,TRBJ2-3,TRBV24-1,CATSDPTEGRGYTDTQYF,TGTGCCACCAGTGACCCAACGGAGGGGCGGGGATACACAGATACGCAGTATTTT
-,-,TRBJ1-2,TRBV6-4,CASSPEGNYGYTF,TGTGCCAGCAGCCCCGAGGGAAACTATGGCTACACCTTC
-,TRBD1,TRBJ2-7,TRBV6-6,CASSPGRDRGREQYF,TGTGCCAGCAGTCCTGGGAGGGACAGGGGGCGCGAGCAGTACTTC
few,TRBD2,TRBJ2-1,TRBV19,CASSIGGGYNEQFF,TGTGCCAGTAGTATAGGCGGGGGCTACAATGAGCAGTTCTTC
-,TRBD1,TRBJ1-5,TRBV6-2/TRBV6-3,CASSFAGGNQPQHF,TGTGCCAGCAGTTTCGCAGGGGGTAATCAGCCCCAGCATTTT
-,-,TRBJ1-2,TRBV14,CASSHRRSTNYGYTF,TGTGCCAGCAGCCACCGGAGGTCCACTAACTATGGCTACACCTTC
once,-,TRBJ2-1,TRBV5-1,CASSPGSSYNEQFF,TGCGCCAGCAGCCCAGGTAGCTCCTACAATGAGCAGTTCTTC
-,-,TRBJ2-1,TRBV19,CASKWMAGLSDEQFF,TGTGCCAGTAAGTGGATGGCGGGACTCTCCGATGAGCAGTTCTTC
-,TRBD1,TRBJ1-3,TRBV9,CASSLRPGQGFGNTIYF,TGTGCCAGCAGCCTACGGCCGGGACAGGGGTTTGGAAACACCATATATTTT
few,-,TRBJ1-6,TRBV13,CASRLDTGNYNSPLHF,TGTGCCAGCAGGTTAGATACAGGGAACTATAATTCACCCCTCCACTTT
-,TRBD1,TRBJ1-6,TRBV3-1/TRBV3-2,CASSRTGDNSPLHF,TGTGCCAGCAGCCGAACAGGGGATAATTCACCCCTCCACTTT
-,TRBD2,TRBJ2-2,TRBV19,CASNLAGGAGELFF,TGTGCCAGCAATCTAGCGGGGGGAGCCGGGGAGCTGTTTTTT
-,TRBD1,TRBJ1-2,TRBV6-5,CASRIDRDYGYTF,TGTGCCAGCAGGATCGACAGGGACTATGGCTACACCTTC
-,TRBD2,TRBJ2-2,TRBV7-2,CASSLRPAGVGELFF,TGTGCCAGCAGCTTACGACCAGCGGGAGTCGGGGAGCTGTTTTTT
-,TRBD2,TRBJ2-4,TRBV7-2,CASSLPGLAGARKNIQYF,TGTGCCAGCAGCTTACCGGGACTAGCGGGAGCCCGCAAAAACATTCAGTACTTC
many,-,TRBJ2-5,TRBV7-9,CASGDWDKETQYF,TGTGCCAGCGGTGACTGGGACAAAGAGACCCAGTACTTC
-,-,TRBJ1-2,TRBV19,CASSVGLNIYGYTF,TGTGCCAGTAGTGTGGGGCTGAACATCTATGGCTACACCTTC
-,TRBD1,TRBJ1-5,TRBV5-1,CASSLDGTGGEPQHF,TGCGCCAGCAGCTTGGATGGGACAGGGGGCGAGCCCCAGCATTTT
-,-,TRBJ2-7,TRBV5-5,CASSLEAGYSYEQYF,TGTGCCAGCAGCTTGGAGGCAGGGTACTCCTACGAGCAGTACTTC
once,-,TRBJ1-4,TRBV15,CATSRPQGLATNEKLFF,TGTGCCACCAGCAGACCCCAGGGTCTCGCAACTAATGAAAAACTGTTTTTT
-,-,TRBJ1-1,TRBV4-1,CASSQERGLRAFF,TGCGCCAGCAGCCAAGAGAGAGGGCTCAGAGCTTTCTTT
-,TRBD1,TRBJ2-7,TRBV2,CASSDIGQGPYEQYF,TGTGCCAGCAGCGATATTGGACAGGGCCCCTACGAGCAGTACTTC
-,TRBD1,TRBJ1-5,TRBV2,CASSGREQGAQHF,TGTGCCAGCAGCGGGAGGGAGCAGGGGGCCCAGCATTTT
-,-,TRBJ2-1,TRBV9,CASSVAGSRGNEQFF,TGTGCCAGCAGCGTAGCTGGGAGTCGGGGAAATGAGCAGTTCTTC
-,-,TRBJ1-1,TRBV6-4,CASSAGKNTEAFF,TGTGCCAGCAGCGCGGGGAAGAACACTGAAGCTTTCTTT
-,-,TRBJ1-2,TRBV12-5,CASARWADSYGYTF,TGTGCTAGTGCCCGTTGGGCCGATTCCTATGGCTACACCTTC
-,TRBD1,TRBJ1-5,TRBV15,CATSRGGTGSQPQHF,TGTGCCACCAGCAGAGGCGGGACAGGGAGTCAGCCCCAGCATTTT
many,TRBD1,TRBJ1-2,TRBV6-1,CASSEAGPGTGRAYGYTF,TGTGCCAGCAGTGAAGCCGGACCTGGGACAGGGAGGGCCTATGGCTACACCTTC